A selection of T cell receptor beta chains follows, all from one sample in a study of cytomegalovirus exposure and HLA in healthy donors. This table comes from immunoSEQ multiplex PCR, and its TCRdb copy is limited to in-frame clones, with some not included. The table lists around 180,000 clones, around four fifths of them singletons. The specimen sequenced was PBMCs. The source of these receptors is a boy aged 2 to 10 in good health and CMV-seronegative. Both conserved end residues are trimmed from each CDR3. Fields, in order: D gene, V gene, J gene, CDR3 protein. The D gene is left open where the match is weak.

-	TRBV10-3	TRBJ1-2	ASSYSGFQGGGYT
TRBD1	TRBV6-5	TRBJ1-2	ASRADRVNGYT
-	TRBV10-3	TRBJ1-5	AISESTNSNQPQH
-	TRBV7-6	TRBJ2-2	ASSLAATGELF
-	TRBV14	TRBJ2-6	ASSRLIDLPSGANVLT
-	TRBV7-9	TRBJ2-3	ASSLSQGTDTQY
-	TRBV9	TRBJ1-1	ASSPREAAWGNTEAF
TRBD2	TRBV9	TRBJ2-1	ASSSRLAGDHYNEQF
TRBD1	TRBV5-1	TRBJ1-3	ASSLGQGHPPGNTIY
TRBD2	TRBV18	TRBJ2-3	ASSPLPFTPGTSGVVDTQY
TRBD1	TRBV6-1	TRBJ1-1	ASNETGQGERDTEAF
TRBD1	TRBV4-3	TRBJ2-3	ASSLIQTGGTDTQY
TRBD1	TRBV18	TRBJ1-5	ASSDRQGDQPQH
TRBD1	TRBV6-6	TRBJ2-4	ASSYPGTEINIQY
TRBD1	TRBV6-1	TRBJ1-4	ASSEAWTGVNEKLF
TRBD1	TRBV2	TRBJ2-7	ASSEPTGVGPEQY
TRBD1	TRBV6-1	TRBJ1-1	TSSGHATGAEAF
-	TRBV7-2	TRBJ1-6	ASSPSSYNSPLH
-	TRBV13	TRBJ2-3	ASSNYEGVRDWAVSSTDTQY
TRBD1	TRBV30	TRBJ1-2	AWSDTGQINYGYT
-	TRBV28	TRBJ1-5	ASSSPRGSLSNQPQH
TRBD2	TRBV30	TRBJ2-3	AWIREGTDTQY
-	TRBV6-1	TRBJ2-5	AISGGLSGTAYQETQY
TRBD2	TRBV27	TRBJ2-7	ASSPRDYYEQY
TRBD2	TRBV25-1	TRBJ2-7	ASSGPRAGGNYEQY
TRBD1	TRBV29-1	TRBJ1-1	SVEKGTVNTEAF